Listed here are 16 T cell receptor beta chains from one sample, sequenced in a study of blood T cell repertoires in COVID-19. Some clones are missing from TCRdb's copy, which holds only in-frame ones; the method was immunoSEQ multiplex PCR. The sample contains some 74,000 clones, 80% to 90% of which appear only once. Sequencing was carried out using peripheral blood. These receptors were taken from a woman aged 80 or over with active or convalescent COVID-19.

Comment on this clone: The junction differs from germline at one of its ends, possibly a read error. This chain links TRBV29-1 with TRBJ1-1; D gene ambiguous. The CDR3 runs 12 residues. The germline V gene encodes CDR1 SQVTM and CDR2 ANQGSEA. This CDR3 is CSVEVYSTEAFF. CDR3 nucleotide sequence: TGCAGCGTCGAAGTCTACTCAACTGAAGCTTTCTTT.

This chain links TRBV5-1 with TRBJ1-5; 7 positions agree with TRBD1. This CDR3 is 15 amino acids long. Germline V gene lookup returns CDR1 SGHRS and CDR2 YFSETQ. V trimming: 2 bases; J trimming: 0 bases; junction bases outside the gene matches: 2. CDR3 DNA sequence: TGCGCCAGCAGCTTCACAGGGGCTAGCAATCAGCCCCAGCATTTT. Protein product: CASSFTGASNQPQHF.

This clone showed up just once. This sequence joins TRBV30 and TRBJ2-1, with TRBD2 matching over 8 bases. The CDR3 consists of 13 residues. The J segment lost 12 bases and the V segment lost 1 base, leaving 8 bases of the junction unmatched. CDR1 is GTSNPN and CDR2 is SVGIG in the germline V gene (reference sequence). CDR3 sequence reads: CAWSGISGATQFF. In nucleotides, the CDR3 is TGTGCCTGGAGTGGGATTAGCGGGGCGACGCAGTTCTTC.

This chain connects TRBV15 to TRBJ2-1, with 9 positions matching TRBD2. This CDR3 region has 17 residues. The germline V gene has CDR1 LNHNV and CDR2 YYDKDF (reference sequence). Trimming took 1 base from V and 5 from J; bases not matched to a gene: 9. For the CDR3, the DNA is TGTGCCACCAGCAGAGCTATTAGGACTAGCGCTAACAATGAGCAGTTCTTC. The encoded protein is CATSRAIRTSANNEQFF.

This clone showed up just a few times. Distinct nucleotide sequences in the sample also encode this CDR3. The chain carries TRBV27 and TRBJ2-5; D uncertain. Trimming left V 6 bases short and J 5 bases short, with 13 bases between. The CDR3 sequence is 13 residues long. In germline, CDR1 is MNHEY, CDR2 SMNVEV (reference sequence). CDR3 sequence: CASSSPRYETQYF. CDR3 sequence (DNA): TGTGCCAGCAGCTCCCCCCGGTATGAGACCCAGTACTTC.

V gene TRBV19 combines with J gene TRBJ2-5; 8 bases agree with TRBD2. Looked up from germline, CDR1 is LNHDA and CDR2 is SQIVND (reference sequence). With 6 bases clipped from V and 1 base from J, the junction kept 7 bases outside the gene matches. This CDR3 comprises 15 residues. CDR3 residues: CASRDPGGAQETQYF. CDR3 DNA sequence: TGTGCCAGTAGAGACCCGGGGGGGGCCCAAGAGACCCAGTACTTC.

J is TRBJ1-1 and V is TRBV7-3; D not resolved. The CDR3 totals 13 residues. The germline gives CDR1 SGHTA, CDR2 FQGTGA. V shed 5 bases and J shed 4 bases, with 11 bases lying between them. In DNA form, the CDR3 reads TGTGCCAGCAGCATACAGATAGGCACTGAAGCTTTCTTT. Translation gives CASSIQIGTEAFF.

This chain joins TRBV12-3 or TRBV12-4 and TRBJ1-2; 9 nucleotides agree with TRBD1. V gave up 6 bases and J gave up 6 bases; unmatched junction bases: 5. This CDR3 comprises 13 residues. The CDR3 region is CASRRTGVDGYTF. CDR3 coding DNA: TGTGCCAGCAGAAGGACAGGGGTAGATGGCTACACCTTC.

The count of this clone is one. This chain links TRBV11-3 with TRBJ1-1, with TRBD1 matching over 11 bases. The trim removed 1 base at V and 5 bases at J, leaving 3 bases unmatched. The CDR3 sequence is 15 residues long. In germline, CDR1 is SGHNT, CDR2 YENEEA. The CDR3 reads CASSLVGQGATEAFF. The DNA of the CDR3 is TGTGCCAGCAGCTTAGTTGGACAGGGGGCGACTGAAGCTTTCTTT.

The V call is TRBV6-5, the J call TRBJ1-2; 7 nucleotides line up with TRBD1. The CDR3 loop spans 15 amino acids. Germline CDR1 reads MNHEY; CDR2 reads SVGAGI. J gave up 1 base and V 7 bases, and 9 bases lay outside the gene matches. The CDR3 protein is CASISRQGHNYGYTF. CDR3 in DNA: TGTGCCAGCATCTCTCGACAGGGTCATAACTATGGCTACACCTTC.

The chain employs TRBV11-3 and TRBJ2-1, with D maybe TRBD2 (6 bases). Germline CDR1 SGHNT, CDR2 YENEEA. V lost 4 bases and J 1 base, leaving 11 bases between the germline ends. This CDR3 has 15 residues. The CDR3 spells CASSYGRGSYNEQFF. The CDR3 DNA sequence: TGTGCCAGCAGCTACGGGAGAGGGTCCTACAATGAGCAGTTCTTC.

CDR3 sequence (DNA): TGTGCCAGTAGTACGGGACAGGGGCCAAATTCACCCCTCCACTTT. This encodes CASSTGQGPNSPLHF. This sequence joins TRBV19 and TRBJ1-6, with 10 bases aligning to TRBD1. The length of the CDR3 is 15 residues. V lost 4 bases, J lost 7 bases, and 4 bases stayed unmatched. Germline V gene data show CDR1 as LNHDA and CDR2 as SQIVND (reference sequence).

This chain joins TRBV5-1 and TRBJ1-3; a weak D match, TRBD1 (6 bases). CDR1 is SGHRS, CDR2 YFSETQ, per germline. The CDR3 loop spans 15 amino acids. Trimming took 3 bases from V and 4 from J, leaving 14 bases between them. CDR3 in DNA: TGCGCCAGCAGCTGGGACACTACCTCAGGAAACACCATATATTTT. Translation: CASSWDTTSGNTIYF.

The rearrangement joins TRBV7-3 to TRBJ1-2; 10 positions agree with TRBD1. Losses at the gene ends were 5 bases for V and 7 bases for J; bases not matched to a gene: 4. Germline-derived CDR1 and CDR2 are SGHTA and FQGTGA. The CDR3 runs 13 residues. This chain's CDR3 is CASSEGTGVGYTF. Here the CDR3 DNA reads TGTGCCAGCAGCGAAGGGACAGGGGTTGGCTACACCTTC.

The J gene is TRBJ2-1, the V gene TRBV3-1 (or the pseudogene TRBV3-2); possibly TRBD2 for D (5 bases). Per germline, CDR1 LGHDT and CDR2 YNNKEL (reference sequence). There are 13 residues in the CDR3. V dropped 4 bases and J dropped 10 bases, with 14 bases sitting between them. The CDR3 DNA reads as TGTGCCAGCAGCCCCCTCCCTACTAGAGAGCAGTTCTTC. This codes for CASSPLPTREQFF.

This clone was seen only once. This chain uses TRBV10-3 with TRBJ2-5, with 7 bases identical to TRBD1. The germline V gene encodes CDR1 ENHRY and CDR2 SYGVKD. V shed 5 bases, J shed 0 bases, and the junction held 9 bases outside the gene matches. CDR3 length: 16 residues. The CDR3 region has the DNA TGTGCCATCAGTTTCGACGGGACAGAATACCAAGAGACCCAGTACTTC. It encodes CAISFDGTEYQETQYF.